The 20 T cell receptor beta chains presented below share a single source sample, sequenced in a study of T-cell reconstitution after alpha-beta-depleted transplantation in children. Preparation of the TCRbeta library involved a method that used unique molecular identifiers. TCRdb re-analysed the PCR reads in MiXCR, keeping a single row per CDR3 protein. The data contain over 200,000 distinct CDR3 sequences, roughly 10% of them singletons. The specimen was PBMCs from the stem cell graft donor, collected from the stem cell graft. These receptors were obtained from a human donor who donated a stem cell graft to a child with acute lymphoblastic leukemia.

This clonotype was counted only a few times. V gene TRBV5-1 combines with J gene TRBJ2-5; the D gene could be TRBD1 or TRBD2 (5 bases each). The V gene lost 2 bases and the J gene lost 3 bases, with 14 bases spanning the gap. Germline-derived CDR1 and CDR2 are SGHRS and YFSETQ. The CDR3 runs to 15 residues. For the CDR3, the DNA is TGCGCCAGCAGCTTTATAAAGGGACGCGAAGAGACCCAGTACTTC. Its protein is CASSFIKGREETQYF.

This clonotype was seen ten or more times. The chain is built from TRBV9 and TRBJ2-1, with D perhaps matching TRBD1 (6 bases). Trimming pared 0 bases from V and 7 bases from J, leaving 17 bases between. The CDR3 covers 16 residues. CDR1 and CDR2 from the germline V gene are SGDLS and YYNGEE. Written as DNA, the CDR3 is TGTGCCAGCAGCGTAGTAGGTTCGCAGGGGCGGAATGAGCAGTTCTTC. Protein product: CASSVVGSQGRNEQFF.

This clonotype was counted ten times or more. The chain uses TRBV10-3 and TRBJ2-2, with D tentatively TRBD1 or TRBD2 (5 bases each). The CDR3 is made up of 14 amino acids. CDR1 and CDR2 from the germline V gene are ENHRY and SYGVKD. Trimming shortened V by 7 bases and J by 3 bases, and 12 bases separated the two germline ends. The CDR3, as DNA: TGTGCCATCACCCGGGACCCTGACACCGGGGAGCTGTTTTTT. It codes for CAITRDPDTGELFF.

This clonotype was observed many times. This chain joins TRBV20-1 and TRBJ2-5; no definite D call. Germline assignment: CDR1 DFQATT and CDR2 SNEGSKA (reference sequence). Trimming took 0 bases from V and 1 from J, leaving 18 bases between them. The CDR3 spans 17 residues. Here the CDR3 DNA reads TGCAGTGCTAGAGATATGCCGCAGCGCCCGTCCCAAGAGACCCAGTACTTC. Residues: CSARDMPQRPSQETQYF.

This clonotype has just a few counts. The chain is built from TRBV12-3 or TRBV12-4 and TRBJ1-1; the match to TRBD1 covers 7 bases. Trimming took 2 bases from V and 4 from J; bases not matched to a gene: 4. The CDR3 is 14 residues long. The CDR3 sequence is CASSLRGLGTEAFF. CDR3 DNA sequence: TGTGCCAGCAGTTTAAGGGGGCTGGGCACTGAAGCTTTCTTT.

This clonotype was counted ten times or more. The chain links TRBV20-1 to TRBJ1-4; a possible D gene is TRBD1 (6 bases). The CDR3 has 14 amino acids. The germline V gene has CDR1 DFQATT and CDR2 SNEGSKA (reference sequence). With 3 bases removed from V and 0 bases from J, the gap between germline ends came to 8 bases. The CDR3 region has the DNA TGCAGTGCTAGCGAGGGGGCAACTAATGAAAAACTGTTTTTT. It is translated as CSASEGATNEKLFF.

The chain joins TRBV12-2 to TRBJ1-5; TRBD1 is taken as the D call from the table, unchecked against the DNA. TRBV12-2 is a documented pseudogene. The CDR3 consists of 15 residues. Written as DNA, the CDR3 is TGTGCAAGTCGCCCCCCAACAGGGGAGAGTCAGCCCCAGCATTTT. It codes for CASRPPTGESQPQHF.

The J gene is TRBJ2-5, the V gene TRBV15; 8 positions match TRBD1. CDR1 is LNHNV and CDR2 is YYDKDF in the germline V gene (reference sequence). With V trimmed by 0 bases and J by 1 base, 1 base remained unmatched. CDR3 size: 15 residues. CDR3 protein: CATSRDQGAQETQYF. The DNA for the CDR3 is TGTGCCACCAGCAGAGATCAGGGGGCCCAAGAGACCCAGTACTTC.

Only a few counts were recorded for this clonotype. CDR3 bases: TGTGCCAGCAGCCAAGATTCAAACCCCGCCCAAGAGACCCAGTACTTC. It encodes CASSQDSNPAQETQYF. The chain links TRBV3-1 to TRBJ2-5; no clear D. The length of the CDR3 is 16 residues. The germline gives CDR1 LGHDT, CDR2 YNNKEL (reference sequence). V was clipped by 0 bases and J by 1 base, with 12 bases between them.

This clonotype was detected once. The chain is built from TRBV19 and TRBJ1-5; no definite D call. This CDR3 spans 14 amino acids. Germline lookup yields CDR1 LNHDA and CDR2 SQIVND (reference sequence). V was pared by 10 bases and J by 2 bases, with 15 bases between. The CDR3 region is CATAIGQGNQPQHF. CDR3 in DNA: TGTGCCACCGCTATAGGGCAGGGCAATCAGCCCCAGCATTTT.

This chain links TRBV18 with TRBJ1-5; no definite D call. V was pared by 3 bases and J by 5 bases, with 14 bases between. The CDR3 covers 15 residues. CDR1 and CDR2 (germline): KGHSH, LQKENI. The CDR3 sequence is CASSPAPSLDQPQHF. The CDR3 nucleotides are TGTGCCAGCTCACCCGCCCCCAGTTTAGATCAGCCCCAGCATTTT. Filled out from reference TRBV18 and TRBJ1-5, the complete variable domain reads NAGVMQNPRHLVRRRGQEARLRCSPMKGHSHVYWYRQLPEEGLKFMVYLQKENIIDESGMPKERFSAEFPKEGPSILRIQQVVRGDSAAYFCASSPAPSLDQPQHFGDGTRLSIL.

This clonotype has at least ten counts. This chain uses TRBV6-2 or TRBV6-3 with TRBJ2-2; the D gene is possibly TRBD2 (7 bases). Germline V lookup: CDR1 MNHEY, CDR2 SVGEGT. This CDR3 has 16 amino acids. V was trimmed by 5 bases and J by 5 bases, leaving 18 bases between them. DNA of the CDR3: TGTGCCAGCAGTGTACGGGGGGCCCTAGAAACCGGGGAGCTGTTTTTT. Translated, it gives CASSVRGALETGELFF.

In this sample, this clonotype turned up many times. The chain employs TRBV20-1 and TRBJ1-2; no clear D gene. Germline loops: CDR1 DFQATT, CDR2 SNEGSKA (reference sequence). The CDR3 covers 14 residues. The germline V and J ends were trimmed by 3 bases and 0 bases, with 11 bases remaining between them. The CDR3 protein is CSARPEQANYGYTF. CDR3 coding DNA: TGCAGTGCTAGGCCCGAGCAAGCTAACTATGGCTACACCTTC.

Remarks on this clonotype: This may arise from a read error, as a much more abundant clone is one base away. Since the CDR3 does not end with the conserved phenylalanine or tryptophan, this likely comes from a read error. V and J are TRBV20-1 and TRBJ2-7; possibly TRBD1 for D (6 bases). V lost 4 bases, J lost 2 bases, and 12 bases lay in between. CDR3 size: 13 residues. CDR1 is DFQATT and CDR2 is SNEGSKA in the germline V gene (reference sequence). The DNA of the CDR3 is TGCAGTGCTAACTACAGGGATCCCTACGAGCAGTACTCC. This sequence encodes CSANYRDPYEQYS.

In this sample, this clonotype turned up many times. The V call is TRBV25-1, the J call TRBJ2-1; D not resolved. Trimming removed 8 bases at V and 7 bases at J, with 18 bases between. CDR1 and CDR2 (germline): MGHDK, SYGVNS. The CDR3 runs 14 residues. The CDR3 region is CASVHGSTVNEQFF. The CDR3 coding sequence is TGTGCCAGCGTCCACGGTTCGACGGTGAATGAGCAGTTCTTC.

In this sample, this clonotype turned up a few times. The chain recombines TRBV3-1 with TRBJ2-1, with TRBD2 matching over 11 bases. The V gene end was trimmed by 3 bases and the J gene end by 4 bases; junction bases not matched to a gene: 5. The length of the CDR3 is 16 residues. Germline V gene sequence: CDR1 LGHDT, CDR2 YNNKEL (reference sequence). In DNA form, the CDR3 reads TGTGCCAGCAGCCAGCCTCTAGCGGGGGGATACAATGAGCAGTTCTTC. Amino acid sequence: CASSQPLAGGYNEQFF.

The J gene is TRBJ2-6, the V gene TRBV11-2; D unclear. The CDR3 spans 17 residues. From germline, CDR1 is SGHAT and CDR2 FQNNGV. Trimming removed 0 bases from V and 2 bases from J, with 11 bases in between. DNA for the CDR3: TGTGCCAGCAGCTTAGATTTTGCGGTTACTGGGGCCAACGTCCTGACTTTC. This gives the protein CASSLDFAVTGANVLTF. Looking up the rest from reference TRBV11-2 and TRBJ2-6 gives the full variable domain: EAGVAQSPRYKIIEKRQSVAFWCNPISGHATLYWYQQILGQGPKLLIQFQNNGVVDDSQLPKDRFSAERLKGVDSTLKIQPAKLEDSAVYLCASSLDFAVTGANVLTFGAGSRLTVL.

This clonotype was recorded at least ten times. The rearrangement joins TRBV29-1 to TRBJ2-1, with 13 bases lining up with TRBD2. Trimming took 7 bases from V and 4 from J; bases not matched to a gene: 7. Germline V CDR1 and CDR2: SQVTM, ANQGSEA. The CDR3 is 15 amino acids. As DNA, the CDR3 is TGCAGCGGAGTTGGGACTAGCGGGGCGTACAATGAGCAGTTCTTC. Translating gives CSGVGTSGAYNEQFF.

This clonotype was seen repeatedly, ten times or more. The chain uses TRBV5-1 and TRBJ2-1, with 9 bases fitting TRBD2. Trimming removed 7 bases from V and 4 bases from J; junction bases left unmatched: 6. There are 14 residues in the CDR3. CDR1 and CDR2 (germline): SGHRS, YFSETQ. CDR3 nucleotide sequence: TGCGCCAGCGCAGCTAGCGGGGCTTACAATGAGCAGTTCTTC. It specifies CASAASGAYNEQFF.

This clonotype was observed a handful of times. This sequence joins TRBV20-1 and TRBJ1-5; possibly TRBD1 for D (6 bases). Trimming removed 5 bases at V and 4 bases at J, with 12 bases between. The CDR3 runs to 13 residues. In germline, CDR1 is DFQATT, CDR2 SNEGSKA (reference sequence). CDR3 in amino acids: CSASQGRNQPQHF. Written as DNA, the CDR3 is TGCAGTGCTTCACAGGGACGGAATCAGCCCCAGCATTTT.